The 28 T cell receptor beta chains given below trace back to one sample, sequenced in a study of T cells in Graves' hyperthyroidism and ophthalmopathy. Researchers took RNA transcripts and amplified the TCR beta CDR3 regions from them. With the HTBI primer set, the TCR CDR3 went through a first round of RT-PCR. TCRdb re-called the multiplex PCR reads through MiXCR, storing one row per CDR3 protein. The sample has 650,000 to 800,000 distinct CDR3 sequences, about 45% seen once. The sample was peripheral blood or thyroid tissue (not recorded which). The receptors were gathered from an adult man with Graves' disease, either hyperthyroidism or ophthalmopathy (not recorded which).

CDR3 sequence: CAITPDRGDYEQYF. The CDR3 DNA sequence: TGTGCCATCACCCCGGACAGGGGGGACTACGAGCAGTACTTC. V usage is TRBV10-3 and J usage is TRBJ2-7, with TRBD1 matching over 10 bases. Germline lookup yields CDR1 ENHRY and CDR2 SYGVKD. The CDR3 is made up of 14 amino acids. The ends lost 7 bases at V and 3 bases at J; junction bases unmatched: 6.

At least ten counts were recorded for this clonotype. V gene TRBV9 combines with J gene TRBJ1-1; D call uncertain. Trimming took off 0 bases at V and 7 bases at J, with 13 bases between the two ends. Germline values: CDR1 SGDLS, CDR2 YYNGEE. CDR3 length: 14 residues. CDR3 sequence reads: CASSVAGSLGEAFF. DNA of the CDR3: TGTGCCAGCAGCGTAGCTGGTTCATTGGGTGAAGCTTTCTTT.

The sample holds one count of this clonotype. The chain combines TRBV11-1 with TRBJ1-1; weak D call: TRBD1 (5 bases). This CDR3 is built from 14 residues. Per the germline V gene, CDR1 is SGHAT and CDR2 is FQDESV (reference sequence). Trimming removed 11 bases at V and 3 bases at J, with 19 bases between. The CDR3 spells CAWSPGRTYTEAFF. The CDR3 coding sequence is TGTGCCTGGAGTCCGGGACGGACGTACACTGAAGCTTTCTTT. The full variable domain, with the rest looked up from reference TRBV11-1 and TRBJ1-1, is EAEVAQSPRYKITEKSQAVAFWCDPISGHATLYWYRQILGQGPELLVQFQDESVVDDSQLPKDRFSAERLKGVDSTLKIQPAELGDSAMYLCAWSPGRTYTEAFFGQGTRLTVV.

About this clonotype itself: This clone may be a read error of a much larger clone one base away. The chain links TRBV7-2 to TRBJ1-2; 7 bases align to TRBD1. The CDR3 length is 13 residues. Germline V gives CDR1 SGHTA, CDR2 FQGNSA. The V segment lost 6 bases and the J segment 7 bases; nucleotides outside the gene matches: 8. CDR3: CASRADRAGGYTF. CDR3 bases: TGTGCCAGCAGAGCCGACAGGGCAGGTGGCTACACCTTC.

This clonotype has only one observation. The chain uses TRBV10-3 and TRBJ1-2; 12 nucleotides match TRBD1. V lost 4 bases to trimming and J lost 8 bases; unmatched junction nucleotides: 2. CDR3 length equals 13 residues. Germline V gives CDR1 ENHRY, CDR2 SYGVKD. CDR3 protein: CAISVGTGGGYTF. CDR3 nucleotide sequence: TGTGCCATCAGTGTGGGGACAGGGGGCGGCTACACCTTC.

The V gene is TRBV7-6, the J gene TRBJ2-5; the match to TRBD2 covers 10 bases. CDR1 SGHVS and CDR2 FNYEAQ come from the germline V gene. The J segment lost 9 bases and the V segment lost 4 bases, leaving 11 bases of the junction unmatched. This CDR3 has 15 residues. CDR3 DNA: TGTGCCAGCAGCTCGAGCGGGACTAGCGTCTCTCCCCAGTACTTC. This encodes CASSSSGTSVSPQYF.

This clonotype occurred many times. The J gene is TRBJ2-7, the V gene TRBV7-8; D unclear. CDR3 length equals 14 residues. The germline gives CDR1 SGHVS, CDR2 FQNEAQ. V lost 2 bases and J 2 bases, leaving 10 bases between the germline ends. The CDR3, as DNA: TGTGCCAGCAGCTTAACGGACGTAGCCTACGAGCAGTACTTC. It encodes CASSLTDVAYEQYF.

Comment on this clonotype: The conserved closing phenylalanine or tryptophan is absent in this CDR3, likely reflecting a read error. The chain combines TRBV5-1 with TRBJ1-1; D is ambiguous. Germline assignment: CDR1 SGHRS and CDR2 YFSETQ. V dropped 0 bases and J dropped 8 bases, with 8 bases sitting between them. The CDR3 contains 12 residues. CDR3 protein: CASSLDAGEAFS. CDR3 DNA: TGCGCCAGCAGCTTGGATGCCGGCGAAGCTTTCTCT.

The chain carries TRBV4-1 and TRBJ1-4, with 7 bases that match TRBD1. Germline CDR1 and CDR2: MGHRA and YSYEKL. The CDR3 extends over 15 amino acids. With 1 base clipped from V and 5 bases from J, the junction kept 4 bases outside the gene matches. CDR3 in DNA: TGCGCCAGCAGCCAAGCGGGGACAGCGAATGAAAAACTGTTTTTT. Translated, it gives CASSQAGTANEKLFF.

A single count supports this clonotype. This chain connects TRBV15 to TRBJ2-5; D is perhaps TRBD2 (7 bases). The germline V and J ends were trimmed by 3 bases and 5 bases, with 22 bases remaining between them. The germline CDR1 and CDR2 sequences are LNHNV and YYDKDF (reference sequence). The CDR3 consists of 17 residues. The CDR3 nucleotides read TGTGCCACCAGCAGTCCTAGATCTTGGACAGCGGGGGAGACCCAGTACTTC. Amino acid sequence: CATSSPRSWTAGETQYF.

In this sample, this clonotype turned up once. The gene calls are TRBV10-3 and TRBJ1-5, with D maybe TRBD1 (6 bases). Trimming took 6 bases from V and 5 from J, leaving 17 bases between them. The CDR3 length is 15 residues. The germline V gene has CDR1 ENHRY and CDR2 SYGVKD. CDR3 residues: CAISARVQGDQPQHF. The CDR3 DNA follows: TGTGCCATCAGCGCCCGAGTACAGGGAGATCAGCCCCAGCATTTT.

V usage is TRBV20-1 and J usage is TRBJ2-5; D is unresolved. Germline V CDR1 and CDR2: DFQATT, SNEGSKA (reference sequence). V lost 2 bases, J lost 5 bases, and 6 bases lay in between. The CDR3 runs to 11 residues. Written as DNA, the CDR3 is TGCAGTGCTAGAAGGGTGGAGACCCAGTACTTC. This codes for CSARRVETQYF.

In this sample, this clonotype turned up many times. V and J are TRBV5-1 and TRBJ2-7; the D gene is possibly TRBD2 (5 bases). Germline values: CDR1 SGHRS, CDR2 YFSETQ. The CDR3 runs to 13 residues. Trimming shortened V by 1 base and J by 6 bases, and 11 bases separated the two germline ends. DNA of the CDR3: TGCGCCAGCAGCTTGTCTCCGGGGTTCGAGCAGTACTTC. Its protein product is CASSLSPGFEQYF.

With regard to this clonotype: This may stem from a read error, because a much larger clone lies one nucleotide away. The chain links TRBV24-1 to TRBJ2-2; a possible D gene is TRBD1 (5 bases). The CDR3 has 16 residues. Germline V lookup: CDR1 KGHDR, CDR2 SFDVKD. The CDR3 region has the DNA TGTCCCACCAGTGATTTGTTCACCGCAGGGCGCGGGGAGCTGTTTTTT. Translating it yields CPTSDLFTAGRGELFF.

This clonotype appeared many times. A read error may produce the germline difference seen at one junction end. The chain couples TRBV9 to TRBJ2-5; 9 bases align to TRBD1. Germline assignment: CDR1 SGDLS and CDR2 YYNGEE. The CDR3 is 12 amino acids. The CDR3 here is CASSVGDRALHF. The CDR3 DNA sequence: TGTGCCAGCAGCGTAGGGGACAGGGCCCTCCACTTC.

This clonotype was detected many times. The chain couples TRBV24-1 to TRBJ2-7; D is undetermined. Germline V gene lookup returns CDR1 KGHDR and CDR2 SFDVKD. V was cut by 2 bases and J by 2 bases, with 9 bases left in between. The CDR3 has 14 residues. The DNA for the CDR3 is TGTGCCACCAGTGATTCTGGCGGAACCTACGAGCAGTACTTC. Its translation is CATSDSGGTYEQYF.

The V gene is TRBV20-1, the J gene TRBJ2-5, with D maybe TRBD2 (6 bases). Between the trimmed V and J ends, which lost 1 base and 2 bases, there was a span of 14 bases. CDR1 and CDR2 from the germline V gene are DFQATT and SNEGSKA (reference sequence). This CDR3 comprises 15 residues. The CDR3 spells CSARGDRDSQETQYF. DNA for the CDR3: TGCAGTGCTAGAGGAGACCGGGACTCACAAGAGACCCAGTACTTC.

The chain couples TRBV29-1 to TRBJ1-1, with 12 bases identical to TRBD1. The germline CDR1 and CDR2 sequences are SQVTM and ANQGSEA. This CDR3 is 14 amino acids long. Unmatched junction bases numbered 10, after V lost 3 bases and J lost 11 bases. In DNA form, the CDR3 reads TGCAGCGTTGACCGAGGGGACAGGGGGCGCTGGGCTTTCTTT. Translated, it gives CSVDRGDRGRWAFF.

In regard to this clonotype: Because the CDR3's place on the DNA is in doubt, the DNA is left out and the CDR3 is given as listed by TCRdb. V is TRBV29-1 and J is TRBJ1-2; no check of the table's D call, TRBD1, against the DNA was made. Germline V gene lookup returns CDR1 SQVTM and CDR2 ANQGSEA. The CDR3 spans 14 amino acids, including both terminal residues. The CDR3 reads CSVLAQGRRDGYTF.

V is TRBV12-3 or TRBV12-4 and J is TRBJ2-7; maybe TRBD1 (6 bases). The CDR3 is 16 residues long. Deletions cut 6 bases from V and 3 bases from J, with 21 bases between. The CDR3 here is CASSTGPLVTRYEQYF. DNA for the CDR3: TGTGCCAGCAGCACAGGGCCCCTCGTTACCCGCTACGAGCAGTACTTC.

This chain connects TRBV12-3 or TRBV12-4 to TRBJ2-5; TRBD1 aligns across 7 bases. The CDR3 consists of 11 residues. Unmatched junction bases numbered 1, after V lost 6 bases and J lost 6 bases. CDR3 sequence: CASRTGKTQYF. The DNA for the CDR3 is TGTGCCAGCAGGACAGGGAAGACCCAGTACTTC.

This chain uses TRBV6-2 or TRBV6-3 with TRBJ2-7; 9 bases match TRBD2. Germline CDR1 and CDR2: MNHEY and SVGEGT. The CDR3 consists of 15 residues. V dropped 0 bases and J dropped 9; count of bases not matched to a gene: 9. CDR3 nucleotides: TGTGCCAGCAGTTACTCGCGGACTAGCGACCTTTTGCAGTACTTC. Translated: CASSYSRTSDLLQYF.

The CDR3 region is CAISESGGEQYF. The DNA of the CDR3 is TGTGCCATCAGTGAGTCCGGGGGGGAGCAGTACTTC. The rearrangement uses TRBV10-3 and TRBJ2-5, with TRBD2 matching over 8 bases. Germline-derived CDR1 and CDR2 are ENHRY and SYGVKD. The CDR3 has 12 amino acids. The J segment lost 11 bases and the V segment lost 0 bases, leaving 2 bases of the junction unmatched.

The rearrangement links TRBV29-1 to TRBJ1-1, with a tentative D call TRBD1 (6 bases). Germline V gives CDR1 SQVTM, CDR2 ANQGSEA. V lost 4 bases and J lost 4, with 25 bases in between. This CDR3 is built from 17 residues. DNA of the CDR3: TGCAGCGTTGGGGAGATAGGAATTGGGGGGCGAAGCACTGAAGCTTTCTTT. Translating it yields CSVGEIGIGGRSTEAFF.

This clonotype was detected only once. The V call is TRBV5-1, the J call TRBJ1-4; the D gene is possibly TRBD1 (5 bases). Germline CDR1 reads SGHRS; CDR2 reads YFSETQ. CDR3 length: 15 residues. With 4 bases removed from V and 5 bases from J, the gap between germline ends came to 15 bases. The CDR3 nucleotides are TGCGCCAGCAGCCCCGGGACTGAAATAAATGAAAAACTGTTTTTT. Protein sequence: CASSPGTEINEKLFF. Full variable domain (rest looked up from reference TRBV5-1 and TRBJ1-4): KAGVTQTPRYLIKTRGQQVTLSCSPISGHRSVSWYQQTPGQGLQFLFEYFSETQRNKGNFPGRFSGRQFSNSRSEMNVSTLELGDSALYLCASSPGTEINEKLFFGSGTQLSVL.

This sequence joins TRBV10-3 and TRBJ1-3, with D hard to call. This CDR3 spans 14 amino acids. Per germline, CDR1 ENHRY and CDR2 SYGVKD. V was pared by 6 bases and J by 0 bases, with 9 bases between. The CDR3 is CAIRSESSGNTIYF. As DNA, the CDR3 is TGTGCCATCAGATCGGAGAGCTCTGGAAACACCATATATTTT.

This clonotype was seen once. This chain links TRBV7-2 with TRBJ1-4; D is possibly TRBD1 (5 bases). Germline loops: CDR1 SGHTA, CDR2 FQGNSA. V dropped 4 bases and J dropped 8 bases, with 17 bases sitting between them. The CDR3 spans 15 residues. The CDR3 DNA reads TGTGCCAGCAGCTCGATGGGACTAGCGGGGGAAAAACTGTTTTTT. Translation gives CASSSMGLAGEKLFF.

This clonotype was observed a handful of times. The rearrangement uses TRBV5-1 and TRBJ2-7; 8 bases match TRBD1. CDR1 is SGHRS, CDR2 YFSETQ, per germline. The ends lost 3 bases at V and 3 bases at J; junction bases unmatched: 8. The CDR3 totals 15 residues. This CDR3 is CASSYTGQEVYEQYF. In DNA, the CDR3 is TGCGCCAGCAGCTACACGGGACAGGAGGTCTACGAGCAGTACTTC.